Listed here are 13 T cell receptor beta chains from one sample, sequenced in a study of cytomegalovirus exposure and HLA in healthy donors. Produced via immunoSEQ multiplex PCR; TCRdb's table is partial and in-frame only. The sample holds about 280,000 clones, more than 75% seen once. The specimen sequenced was PBMCs. These receptors all come from a young woman in good health and CMV-seronegative.

This clone occurred once. V and J are TRBV9 and TRBJ1-2, with D possibly matching TRBD1 (6 bases). Germline CDR1 is SGDLS and CDR2 is YYNGEE. Trimming took 0 bases from V and 6 from J, leaving 15 bases between them. CDR3 length: 15 amino acids. The CDR3 is CASSVAGGRGNGYTF. The CDR3 DNA reads as TGTGCCAGCAGCGTAGCTGGGGGCCGGGGAAATGGCTACACCTTC.

V gene TRBV6-5 combines with J gene TRBJ2-7; 7 nucleotides match TRBD1. V shed 5 bases and J 1 base; nucleotides not matched to a gene: 8. CDR3 length: 15 amino acids. Germline loops: CDR1 MNHEY, CDR2 SVGAGI. In DNA form, the CDR3 reads TGTGCCAGCAGTCTCCTCAGGGGGTCGTCCTACGAGCAGTACTTC. It yields the protein CASSLLRGSSYEQYF.

This clone appeared a single time. The rearrangement links TRBV27 to TRBJ1-1, with 8 nucleotides matching TRBD1. The V gene end was trimmed by 5 bases and the J gene end by 8 bases; junction bases not matched to a gene: 10. CDR1 and CDR2 (germline): MNHEY, SMNVEV (reference sequence). The CDR3 sequence is 14 residues long. The CDR3 sequence is CASSPVRQGLEAFF. In DNA form, the CDR3 reads TGTGCCAGCAGTCCCGTACGACAGGGGCTAGAAGCTTTCTTT.

J is TRBJ1-5 and V is TRBV28; TRBD1 aligns across 10 bases. Germline lookup yields CDR1 MDHEN and CDR2 SYDVKM. The V gene end was trimmed by 5 bases and the J gene end by 0 bases; junction bases not matched to a gene: 7. This CDR3 comprises 17 residues. The CDR3 nucleotides are TGTGCCAGCAGTCCTAGACAGGGGGCTTATAGCAATCAGCCCCAGCATTTT. Its translation: CASSPRQGAYSNQPQHF.

This clone was counted once. V and J are TRBV6-5 and TRBJ2-1, with unresolved D. The V gene lost 0 bases and the J gene lost 5 bases, with 8 bases spanning the gap. Germline V gives CDR1 MNHEY, CDR2 SVGAGI. The CDR3 consists of 14 residues. The CDR3 here is CASSYSYSHNEQFF. The CDR3 DNA is TGTGCCAGCAGTTACTCGTACAGCCACAATGAGCAGTTCTTC.

The V and J genes are TRBV27 and TRBJ1-2, with 9 bases aligning to TRBD1. The CDR3 is 14 residues long. V shed 5 bases, J shed 3 bases, and the junction held 4 bases outside the gene matches. Germline values: CDR1 MNHEY, CDR2 SMNVEV (reference sequence). Here the CDR3 reads CASSPWTGDYGYTF. The CDR3 bases are TGTGCCAGCAGTCCCTGGACAGGGGACTATGGCTACACCTTC.

This chain uses TRBV5-1 with TRBJ2-1, with 7 bases that match TRBD1. This CDR3 spans 14 amino acids. Trimming took 4 bases from V and 10 from J; bases not matched to a gene: 11. CDR1 is SGHRS, CDR2 YFSETQ, per germline. The CDR3 reads CASSRGRQGFEQFF. The CDR3 nucleotides are TGCGCCAGCAGCCGAGGGAGACAGGGATTCGAGCAGTTCTTC.

This clone came up once. The genes are TRBV11-2 and TRBJ1-5; D ambiguous. The CDR3 is 14 amino acids. Germline CDR1 is SGHAT and CDR2 is FQNNGV. Trimming took 5 bases from V and 2 from J, leaving 10 bases between them. The CDR3: CASSPAGGNQPQHF. The CDR3, as DNA: TGTGCCAGCAGCCCCGCGGGTGGCAATCAGCCCCAGCATTTT.

This sequence joins TRBV9 and TRBJ1-2; D is possibly TRBD1 (5 bases). Trimming cost V 0 bases and J 2 bases, with 11 bases left between them. This CDR3 has 15 amino acids. Germline CDR1 is SGDLS and CDR2 is YYNGEE. This CDR3 is CASSVAPQGNYGYTF. The CDR3 nucleotides are TGTGCCAGCAGCGTAGCCCCTCAGGGAAACTATGGCTACACCTTC.

The rearrangement joins TRBV5-1 to TRBJ2-1; 10 bases are shared with TRBD2. Germline CDR1 SGHRS, CDR2 YFSETQ. J lost 8 bases, V lost 4 bases, and 12 bases had no gene match. CDR3 length: 16 residues. CDR3 DNA sequence: TGCGCCAGCAGCGACCCGCTAGCGGGAGTTTATGATGAGCAGTTCTTC. It specifies CASSDPLAGVYDEQFF.

The chain combines TRBV9 with TRBJ2-7; D might be TRBD1 (6 bases). Per germline, CDR1 SGDLS and CDR2 YYNGEE. Trimming cost V 3 bases and J 2 bases, with 12 bases left between them. The CDR3 is 14 residues long. The CDR3 DNA reads TGTGCCAGCAGCGGAGGCAGGGGCCCCTACGAGCAGTACTTC. Amino acid sequence: CASSGGRGPYEQYF.

The V call is TRBV4-1, the J call TRBJ2-1; D is perhaps TRBD2 (6 bases). Trimming pared 4 bases from V and 7 bases from J, leaving 11 bases between. Germline CDR1 MGHRA, CDR2 YSYEKL. This CDR3 contains 13 residues. The CDR3 DNA sequence: TGCGCCAGCAGCCGACTTAGCGGTAATGAGCAGTTCTTC. This translates into CASSRLSGNEQFF.

The chain is built from TRBV6-4 and TRBJ2-3, with TRBD1 matching 7 bases. V was pared by 6 bases and J by 2 bases, with 11 bases of the junction left unmatched. Germline V gives CDR1 MRHNA, CDR2 SNTAGT. There are 16 residues in the CDR3. The CDR3 sequence: CASSGDGTEPTDTQYF. DNA for the CDR3: TGTGCCAGCAGCGGGGATGGGACAGAACCCACAGATACGCAGTATTTT.